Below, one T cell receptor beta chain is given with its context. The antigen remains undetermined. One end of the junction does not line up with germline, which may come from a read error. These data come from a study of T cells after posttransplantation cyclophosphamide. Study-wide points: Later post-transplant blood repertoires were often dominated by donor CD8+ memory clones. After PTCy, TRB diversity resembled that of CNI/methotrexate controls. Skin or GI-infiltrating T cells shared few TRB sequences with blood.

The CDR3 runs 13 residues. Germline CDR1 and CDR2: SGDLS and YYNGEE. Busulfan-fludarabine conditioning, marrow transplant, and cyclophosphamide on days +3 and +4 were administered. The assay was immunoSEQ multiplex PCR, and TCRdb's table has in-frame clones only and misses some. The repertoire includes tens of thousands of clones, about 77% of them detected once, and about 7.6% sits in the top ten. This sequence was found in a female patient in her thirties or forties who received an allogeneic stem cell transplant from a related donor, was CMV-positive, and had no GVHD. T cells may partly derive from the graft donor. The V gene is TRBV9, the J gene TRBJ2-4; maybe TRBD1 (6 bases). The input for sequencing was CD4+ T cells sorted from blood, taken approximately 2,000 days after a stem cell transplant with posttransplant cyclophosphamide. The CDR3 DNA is TGTGCCAGCAGTGAGGGCCAGGGGACGGTTCTGGACTTC. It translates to CASSEGQGTVLDF.